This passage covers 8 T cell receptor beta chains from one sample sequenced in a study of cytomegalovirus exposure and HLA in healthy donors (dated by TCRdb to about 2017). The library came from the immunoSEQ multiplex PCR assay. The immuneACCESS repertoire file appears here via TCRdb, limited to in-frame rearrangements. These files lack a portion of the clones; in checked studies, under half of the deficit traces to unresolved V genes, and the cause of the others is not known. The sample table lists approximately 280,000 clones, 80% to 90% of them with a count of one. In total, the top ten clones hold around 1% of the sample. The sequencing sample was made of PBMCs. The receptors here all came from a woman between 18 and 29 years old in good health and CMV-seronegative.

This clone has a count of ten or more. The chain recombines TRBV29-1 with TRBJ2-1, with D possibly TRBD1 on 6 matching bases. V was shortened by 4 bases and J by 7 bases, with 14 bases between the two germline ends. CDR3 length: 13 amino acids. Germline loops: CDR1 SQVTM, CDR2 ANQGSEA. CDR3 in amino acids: CSVGQGQLNEQFF. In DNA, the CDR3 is TGCAGCGTTGGCCAGGGACAACTAAATGAGCAGTTCTTC.

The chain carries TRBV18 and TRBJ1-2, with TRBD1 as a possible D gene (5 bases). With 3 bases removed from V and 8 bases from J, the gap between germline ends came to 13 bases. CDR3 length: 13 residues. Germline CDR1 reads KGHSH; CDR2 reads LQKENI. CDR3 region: CASSPSKGIGYTF. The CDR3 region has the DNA TGTGCCAGCTCACCTTCAAAGGGGATCGGCTACACCTTC.

The CDR3 DNA reads as TGCGCCAGCAGCTTAAGCGGGGGGGTTGACAATGAGCAGTTCTTC. Residues: CASSLSGGVDNEQFF. The chain employs TRBV5-1 and TRBJ2-1, with 10 nucleotides matching TRBD2. The germline V gene encodes CDR1 SGHRS and CDR2 YFSETQ. This CDR3 contains 15 residues. The ends lost 2 bases at V and 5 bases at J; junction bases unmatched: 4.

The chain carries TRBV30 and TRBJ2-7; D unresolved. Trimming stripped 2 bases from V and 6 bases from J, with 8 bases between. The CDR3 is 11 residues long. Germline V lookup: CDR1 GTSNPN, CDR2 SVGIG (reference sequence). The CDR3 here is CAWSNMAEQYF. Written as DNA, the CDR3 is TGTGCCTGGAGTAACATGGCCGAGCAGTACTTC.

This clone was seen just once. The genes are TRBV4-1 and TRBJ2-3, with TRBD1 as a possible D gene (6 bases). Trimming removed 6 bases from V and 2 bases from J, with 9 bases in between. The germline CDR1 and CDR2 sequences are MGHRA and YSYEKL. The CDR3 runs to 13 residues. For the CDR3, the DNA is TGCGCCAGCAGACAGGGAAACACAGATACGCAGTATTTT. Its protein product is CASRQGNTDTQYF.

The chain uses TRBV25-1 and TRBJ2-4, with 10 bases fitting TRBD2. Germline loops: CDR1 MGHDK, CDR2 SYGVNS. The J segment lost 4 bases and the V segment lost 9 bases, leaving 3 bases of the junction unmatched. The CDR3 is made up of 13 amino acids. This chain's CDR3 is CASRTSGKNIQYF. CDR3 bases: TGTGCCAGTCGGACTAGCGGAAAAAACATTCAGTACTTC.

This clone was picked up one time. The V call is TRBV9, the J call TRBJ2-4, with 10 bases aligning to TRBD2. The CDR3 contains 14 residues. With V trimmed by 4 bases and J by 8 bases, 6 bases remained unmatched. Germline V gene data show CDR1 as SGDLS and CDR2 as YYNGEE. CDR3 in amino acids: CASSPRTSGDIQYF. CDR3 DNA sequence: TGTGCCAGCAGCCCCCGGACTAGCGGTGACATTCAGTACTTC.

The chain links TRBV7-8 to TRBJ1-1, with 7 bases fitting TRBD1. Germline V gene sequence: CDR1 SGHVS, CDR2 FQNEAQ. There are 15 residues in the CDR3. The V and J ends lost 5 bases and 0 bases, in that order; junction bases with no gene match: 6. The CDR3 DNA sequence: TGTGCCAGCAGCCGCCCAGGGGGTGTGAACACTGAAGCTTTCTTT. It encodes CASSRPGGVNTEAFF.